Listed here are 32 T cell receptor beta chains from one sample, sequenced in a study of blood T cell repertoires in COVID-19. Libraries were prepared by immunoSEQ multiplex PCR; TCRdb keeps only in-frame clonotypes and omits some of them. This sample yields about 140,000 clones, of which just under 85% are seen a single time; approximately 3.6% belongs to the top ten. Sample: PBMCs or T cells enriched from blood (not recorded which). The origin of the receptors is a woman in her forties or fifties with acute COVID-19.

This sequence joins TRBV5-1 and TRBJ2-1; TRBD2 matches 8 bases. This CDR3 spans 15 amino acids. V lost 2 bases, J lost 6 bases, and 7 bases stayed unmatched. Germline CDR1 SGHRS, CDR2 YFSETQ. The DNA of the CDR3 is TGCGCCAGCAGCTTAGCCAGTAGCGGGATCAATGAGCAGTTCTTC. It translates to CASSLASSGINEQFF.

This clone has just one count. This chain joins TRBV5-5 and TRBJ1-1; 7 bases align to TRBD1. Trimming cost V 4 bases and J 4 bases; bases outside gene matches: 4. The germline CDR1 and CDR2 sequences are SGHKS and YYEKEE (reference sequence). The CDR3 sequence is 13 residues long. The CDR3 DNA sequence: TGTGCCAGCAGCACGACAGGGACCACTGAAGCTTTCTTT. Its translation: CASSTTGTTEAFF.

This clone was counted at least ten times. For the CDR3, the DNA is TGTGCCAGTAGTGCACTACCGGGACAGGGTAGGGATGAGCAGTTCTTC. Amino acids: CASSALPGQGRDEQFF. The rearrangement links TRBV19 to TRBJ2-1; TRBD1 matches at 9 bases. The CDR3 runs to 16 residues. J lost 8 bases, V lost 5 bases, and 13 bases had no gene match. Germline V gene lookup returns CDR1 LNHDA and CDR2 SQIVND (reference sequence).

The rearrangement joins TRBV28 to TRBJ2-3; 7 nucleotides align to TRBD2. CDR3 size: 14 residues. CDR1 MDHEN and CDR2 SYDVKM come from the germline V gene. The V gene end was trimmed by 2 bases and the J gene end by 8 bases; junction bases not matched to a gene: 7. Here the CDR3 reads CASSLLTSTGTQYF. The CDR3 DNA reads TGTGCCAGCAGTTTACTGACTAGCACGGGTACGCAGTATTTT.

V gene TRBV18 combines with J gene TRBJ2-7; 7 positions agree with TRBD1. The CDR3 has 14 amino acids. CDR1 KGHSH and CDR2 LQKENI come from the germline V gene. J gave up 6 bases and V 5 bases, and 10 bases lay outside the gene matches. CDR3 nucleotide sequence: TGTGCCAGCTCATACGACTACAGGGGTAGCGAGCAGTACTTC. This translates into CASSYDYRGSEQYF.

The rearrangement links TRBV6-5 to TRBJ2-7; maybe TRBD2 (6 bases). Germline CDR1 reads MNHEY; CDR2 reads SVGAGI. V was cut by 4 bases and J by 6 bases, with 10 bases left in between. The CDR3 is made up of 12 amino acids. CDR3 residues: CASSSDGSEQYF. The CDR3 nucleotides are TGTGCCAGCAGTTCGGACGGGAGCGAGCAGTACTTC.

CDR3 coding DNA: TGTGCCAGCGGGACTAGCGGGAATTACGAGCAGTACTTC. Translated, it gives CASGTSGNYEQYF. V and J are TRBV19 and TRBJ2-7; TRBD2 agrees at 13 bases. The CDR3 contains 13 residues. The V and J ends lost 9 bases and 4 bases, in that order; junction bases with no gene match: 3. The germline V gene encodes CDR1 LNHDA and CDR2 SQIVND (reference sequence).

This chain joins TRBV3-1 (or the pseudogene TRBV3-2) and TRBJ2-7; weak D call: TRBD2 (5 bases). The germline V and J ends were trimmed by 1 base and 7 bases, with 14 bases remaining between them. The CDR3 consists of 14 residues. Germline CDR1 reads LGHDT; CDR2 reads YNNKEL (reference sequence). The CDR3 bases are TGTGCCAGCAGCCAAGGTGCCTGGACTGGGGAGCAGTACTTC. Its protein is CASSQGAWTGEQYF.

The V call is TRBV6-5, the J call TRBJ1-6; the D gene is possibly TRBD1 (5 bases). Germline V lookup: CDR1 MNHEY, CDR2 SVGAGI. The CDR3 totals 15 residues. Trimming left V 6 bases short and J 7 bases short, with 16 bases between. The CDR3 sequence: CASSQIQGANSPLHF. The CDR3 nucleotides read TGTGCCAGCAGCCAAATTCAGGGCGCAAATTCACCCCTCCACTTT.

The J gene is TRBJ1-2, the V gene TRBV19; possible D gene TRBD1, 5 bases. V dropped 3 bases and J dropped 2 bases, with 16 bases sitting between them. CDR1 and CDR2 from the germline V gene are LNHDA and SQIVND (reference sequence). This CDR3 has 16 residues. CDR3 nucleotide sequence: TGTGCCAGTAGTATGGGGAGGGGAGTTCGGAACTATGGCTACACCTTC. Amino acid sequence: CASSMGRGVRNYGYTF.

The V call is TRBV5-8, the J call TRBJ2-1, with TRBD2 matching 10 bases. This CDR3 is 15 amino acids long. V shed 2 bases, J shed 8 bases, and the junction held 7 bases outside the gene matches. Germline V gene sequence: CDR1 SGHTS, CDR2 YDEGEE. CDR3 residues: CASSFLAGANYEQFF. The CDR3 nucleotides read TGTGCCAGCAGCTTTCTAGCGGGAGCTAACTATGAGCAGTTCTTC. Filled out from reference TRBV5-8 and TRBJ2-1, the complete variable domain reads EAGVTQSPTHLIKTRGQQATLRCSPISGHTSVYWYQQALGLGLQFLLWYDEGEERNRGNFPPRFSGRQFPNYSSELNVNALELEDSALYLCASSFLAGANYEQFFGPGTRLTVL.

J is TRBJ2-1 and V is TRBV7-6, with TRBD1 matching 11 bases. CDR1 is SGHVS, CDR2 FNYEAQ, per germline. The junction had 7 bases not matched to a gene; V was cut back by 5 bases and J by 7 bases. The CDR3 runs 15 residues. CDR3 nucleotides: TGTGCCAGCAGCGTTGGACAGGGGGCGTTAAATGAGCAGTTCTTC. This gives the protein CASSVGQGALNEQFF.

This clone was recorded only once. The gene calls are TRBV9 and TRBJ1-6, with TRBD1 as a possible D gene (6 bases). V was cut by 3 bases and J by 9 bases, with 13 bases left in between. Germline assignment: CDR1 SGDLS and CDR2 YYNGEE. This CDR3 comprises 14 residues. The CDR3 DNA is TGTGCCAGCAGCGCGGGGGAGGGGGGTTCACCCCTCCACTTT. It yields the protein CASSAGEGGSPLHF.

This sequence joins TRBV24-1 and TRBJ2-3; tentatively, D is TRBD1 (7 bases). Per germline, CDR1 KGHDR and CDR2 SFDVKD. The V end was cut by 7 bases, the J end by 0 bases, with 13 bases between. This CDR3 has 15 residues. The CDR3 reads CATSAGQSSTDTQYF. In DNA form, the CDR3 reads TGTGCCACCAGCGCGGGACAGAGTAGCACAGATACGCAGTATTTT.

This clone was seen only a few times. V usage is TRBV5-1 and J usage is TRBJ2-5, with 7 bases fitting TRBD2. This CDR3 contains 15 residues. Germline V gives CDR1 SGHRS, CDR2 YFSETQ. V was clipped by 0 bases and J by 5 bases; unmatched bases: 7. CDR3 DNA sequence: TGCGCCAGCAGCTTGGCCCGGCAGGGAGGGGAGACCCAGTACTTC. This gives the protein CASSLARQGGETQYF.

This chain's CDR3 is CSVQGNLVEGNTIYF. DNA of the CDR3: TGCAGCGTTCAGGGGAATTTGGTCGAGGGAAACACCATATATTTT. The chain employs TRBV29-1 and TRBJ1-3, with D perhaps matching TRBD1 (6 bases). CDR1 is SQVTM and CDR2 is ANQGSEA in the germline V gene. Trimming cost V 5 bases and J 4 bases, with 18 bases left between them. This CDR3 is 15 amino acids long. The variable domain in full, completed from reference TRBV29-1 and TRBJ1-3, reads SAVISQKPSRDICQRGTSLTIQCQVDSQVTMMFWYRQQPGQSLTLIATANQGSEATYESGFVIDKFPISRPNLTFSTLTVSNMSPEDSSIYLCSVQGNLVEGNTIYFGEGSWLTVV.

The rearrangement uses TRBV5-6 and TRBJ2-1, with TRBD2 matching over 11 bases. Germline CDR1 SGHDT, CDR2 YYEEEE. The CDR3 runs 15 residues. Germline trimming cut 4 bases from V and 7 bases from J; bases unmatched to any gene: 7. The CDR3 DNA sequence: TGTGCCAGCAGCCCCCTAGCGGGGGGTACGAATGAGCAGTTCTTC. This gives the protein CASSPLAGGTNEQFF.

This clone was picked up one time. This chain joins TRBV6-6 and TRBJ2-1, with TRBD2 identical over 13 bases. V lost 5 bases to trimming and J lost 8 bases; unmatched junction nucleotides: 12. The CDR3 is 17 residues long. Germline V gives CDR1 MNHNY, CDR2 SVGAGI (reference sequence). This chain's CDR3 is CASSPRGLAGRLYEQFF. As DNA, the CDR3 is TGTGCCAGCAGTCCGAGGGGACTAGCGGGGAGGTTATATGAGCAGTTCTTC.

The V gene is TRBV12-3 or TRBV12-4, the J gene TRBJ1-5, with D possibly being TRBD1 (5 bases). V lost 5 bases to trimming and J lost 3 bases, with 8 bases between them. The CDR3 sequence is 13 residues long. CDR3 nucleotides: TGTGCCAGCAGTACAGGTGACAATCAGCCCCAGCATTTT. It specifies CASSTGDNQPQHF.

The CDR3 here is CASSSLGGLDTEAFF. CDR3 DNA: TGTGCCAGCAGTTCCCTTGGAGGGCTGGACACTGAAGCTTTCTTT. The V call is TRBV28, the J call TRBJ1-1; D is uncertain. The V and J ends lost 4 bases and 3 bases respectively, with 15 bases between them. This CDR3 contains 15 residues. Germline V lookup: CDR1 MDHEN, CDR2 SYDVKM.

The table lists this clone with a count of one. The J gene is TRBJ1-1, the V gene TRBV29-1; 10 bases are a match to TRBD1. The V and J ends lost 7 bases and 0 bases, in that order; junction bases with no gene match: 2. The CDR3 is 13 amino acids. CDR1 and CDR2 (germline): SQVTM, ANQGSEA. The CDR3 DNA sequence: TGCAGCGGGACAGGGGGATTGAACACTGAAGCTTTCTTT. Amino acid sequence: CSGTGGLNTEAFF.

J is TRBJ2-7 and V is TRBV12-3 or TRBV12-4, with TRBD1 as a possible D gene (5 bases). V gave up 3 bases and J gave up 7 bases, with 13 bases separating them. The CDR3 loop spans 13 amino acids. The CDR3, as DNA: TGTGCCAGCAGTTTTGGGGCAGGGCGGGAGCAGTACTTC. It translates to CASSFGAGREQYF.

The rearrangement joins TRBV5-1 to TRBJ1-3; 8 bases line up with TRBD1. The CDR3 consists of 17 residues. Germline CDR1 is SGHRS and CDR2 is YFSETQ. Trimming took 0 bases from V and 0 from J; bases not matched to a gene: 5. The CDR3 loop reads CASSLGQGPDSGNTIYF. The DNA for the CDR3 is TGCGCCAGCAGCTTGGGACAGGGGCCAGACTCTGGAAACACCATATATTTT.

The chain joins TRBV12-3 or TRBV12-4 to TRBJ1-1, with D tentatively TRBD1 (6 bases). Trimming took off 3 bases at V and 11 bases at J, with 13 bases between the two ends. There are 12 residues in the CDR3. The CDR3 sequence: CASSFVQGWAFF. CDR3 sequence (DNA): TGTGCCAGCAGTTTTGTTCAGGGGTGGGCTTTCTTT.

The chain recombines TRBV4-1 with TRBJ2-5; maybe TRBD2 (6 bases). CDR3 size: 16 residues. Germline lookup yields CDR1 MGHRA and CDR2 YSYEKL. V lost 0 bases, J lost 4 bases, and 15 bases lay in between. CDR3 in amino acids: CASSQDRTGVRETQYF. In DNA, the CDR3 is TGCGCCAGCAGCCAAGATAGGACGGGAGTTCGAGAGACCCAGTACTTC.

In this sample, this clone turned up a few times. This rearrangement joins TRBV9 to TRBJ1-1, with 7 bases matching TRBD1. This CDR3 comprises 15 residues. CDR1 and CDR2 from the germline V gene are SGDLS and YYNGEE. J lost 0 bases, V lost 1 base, and 3 bases had no gene match. The CDR3 is CASSVTTGLNTEAFF. CDR3 DNA sequence: TGTGCCAGCAGCGTAACGACAGGGTTGAACACTGAAGCTTTCTTT.

The chain is built from TRBV9 and TRBJ1-1; D gene uncertain. V was shortened by 2 bases and J by 6 bases, with 11 bases between the two germline ends. This CDR3 is 13 amino acids long. Germline lookup yields CDR1 SGDLS and CDR2 YYNGEE. The CDR3 nucleotides are TGTGCCAGCAGCGTTCATCAGATGGCTGAAGCTTTCTTT. This translates into CASSVHQMAEAFF. Filled out from reference TRBV9 and TRBJ1-1, the complete variable domain reads DSGVTQTPKHLITATGQRVTLRCSPRSGDLSVYWYQQSLDQGLQFLIQYYNGEERAKGNILERFSAQQFPDLHSELNLSSLELGDSALYFCASSVHQMAEAFFGQGTRLTVV.

This sequence joins TRBV24-1 and TRBJ2-1; 7 positions match TRBD2. This CDR3 is built from 13 residues. Germline V gene sequence: CDR1 KGHDR, CDR2 SFDVKD. V was clipped by 9 bases and J by 0 bases; unmatched bases: 1. CDR3 loop: CATSGGSYNEQFF. CDR3 sequence (DNA): TGTGCCACCTCGGGGGGCTCCTACAATGAGCAGTTCTTC.

The J gene is TRBJ2-5, the V gene TRBV5-1, with 10 bases identical to TRBD1. CDR1 is SGHRS and CDR2 is YFSETQ in the germline V gene. The CDR3 totals 15 residues. V shed 0 bases, J shed 5 bases, and the junction held 4 bases outside the gene matches. DNA for the CDR3: TGCGCCAGCAGCTTGGGTGGGACAGGGGCCGAGACCCAGTACTTC. Translating it yields CASSLGGTGAETQYF. The full variable domain, with the rest looked up from reference TRBV5-1 and TRBJ2-5, is KAGVTQTPRYLIKTRGQQVTLSCSPISGHRSVSWYQQTPGQGLQFLFEYFSETQRNKGNFPGRFSGRQFSNSRSEMNVSTLELGDSALYLCASSLGGTGAETQYFGPGTRLLVL.

The chain combines TRBV27 with TRBJ1-2; D is possibly TRBD1 (6 bases). Germline values: CDR1 MNHEY, CDR2 SMNVEV (reference sequence). CDR3 length: 15 amino acids. The V and J ends lost 3 bases and 2 bases respectively, with 13 bases between them. The CDR3 sequence: CASSLDYTGNYGYTF. In nucleotides, the CDR3 is TGTGCCAGCAGTTTGGATTATACAGGGAACTATGGCTACACCTTC.

The CDR3 DNA sequence: TGTGCCAGCAGCGCGAGGGCTAGCGGGTACCAAGAGACCCAGTACTTC. Translation: CASSARASGYQETQYF. The chain has TRBV7-2 and TRBJ2-5; 8 positions agree with TRBD2. The CDR3 is made up of 16 amino acids. V lost 5 bases and J lost 0; bases outside the gene matches: 8. Germline lookup yields CDR1 SGHTA and CDR2 FQGNSA.

J is TRBJ2-1 and V is TRBV6-5, with 7 bases matching TRBD2. Trimming took 2 bases from V and 5 from J; bases not matched to a gene: 6. CDR3 length: 15 amino acids. Per the germline V gene, CDR1 is MNHEY and CDR2 is SVGAGI. The CDR3 sequence: CASSYGRENNNEQFF. The CDR3 DNA is TGTGCCAGCAGTTACGGGCGGGAGAATAACAATGAGCAGTTCTTC.